These 16 T cell receptor beta chains were sequenced from one sample in a study of T cells in Graves' hyperthyroidism and ophthalmopathy. Researchers took RNA transcripts and amplified the TCR beta CDR3 regions from them. First-round RT-PCR targeting the TCR CDR3 was performed with the HTBI primer set. TCRdb reanalysed the multiplex PCR reads using MiXCR and keeps one entry per CDR3 protein. The repertoire holds more than 350,000 distinct CDR3 sequences, about 15% seen once, with roughly a fifth in the top ten. The sequencing sample was made of blood. The source of these receptors is a woman aged 60 to 75 with Graves' ophthalmopathy.

V and J are TRBV7-2 and TRBJ2-7; 9 bases map to TRBD2. CDR1 and CDR2 from the germline V gene are SGHTA and FQGNSA. CDR3 length equals 17 residues. The V gene end was trimmed by 5 bases and the J gene end by 3 bases; junction bases not matched to a gene: 14. The CDR3 region is CASSLWGGETSGYEQYF. The CDR3 nucleotides read TGTGCCAGCAGCCTGTGGGGCGGGGAGACTAGCGGCTACGAGCAGTACTTC.

This clonotype came up many times. This sequence joins TRBV6-2 or TRBV6-3 and TRBJ2-2; TRBD2 matches 13 bases. This CDR3 has 21 amino acids. The germline V gene has CDR1 MNHEY and CDR2 SVGEGT. V lost 5 bases to trimming and J lost 4 bases; unmatched junction nucleotides: 19. The CDR3 coding sequence is TGTGCCAGCAGTCCAACGGGACTAGCGGGAATCTTAGCCCGAGTCACCGGGGAGCTGTTTTTT. Amino acid sequence: CASSPTGLAGILARVTGELFF.

This clonotype turned up a few times. The J gene is TRBJ2-1, the V gene TRBV6-1; 9 bases agree with TRBD1. The CDR3 is 16 residues long. CDR1 and CDR2 (germline): MNHNS, SASEGT. J gave up 7 bases and V 2 bases, and 9 bases lay outside the gene matches. The CDR3: CASSEIHRGRVNEQFF. For the CDR3, the DNA is TGTGCCAGCAGTGAAATTCACAGGGGGCGGGTAAATGAGCAGTTCTTC.

This clonotype appeared many times. The chain recombines TRBV24-1 with TRBJ2-1; possible D gene TRBD2, 6 bases. This CDR3 region has 16 residues. Trimming cost V 1 base and J 0 bases, with 9 bases left between them. The germline CDR1 and CDR2 sequences are KGHDR and SFDVKD. CDR3 DNA sequence: TGTGCCACCAGTGATTTTGGGGGGAGCTCCTACAATGAGCAGTTCTTC. The encoded protein is CATSDFGGSSYNEQFF.

This clonotype was recorded a few times. In DNA, the CDR3 is TGTGCCAGCAGCCGGGACAGGGGGCGCGGATATAATTCACCCCTCCACTTT. It encodes CASSRDRGRGYNSPLHF. V gene TRBV4-2 combines with J gene TRBJ1-6, with 12 bases fitting TRBD1. V lost 4 bases, J lost 4 bases, and 5 bases stayed unmatched. The CDR3 consists of 17 residues. Germline CDR1 reads LGHNA; CDR2 reads YNFKEQ.

This clonotype was observed many times. The DNA for the CDR3 is TGTGCCAGCAGTTTCCCAGGACAGGTGAAGACCCAGTACTTC. Protein product: CASSFPGQVKTQYF. The chain uses TRBV28 and TRBJ2-5, with 7 bases matching TRBD1. The CDR3 loop spans 14 amino acids. J lost 6 bases, V lost 3 bases, and 7 bases had no gene match. The germline gives CDR1 MDHEN, CDR2 SYDVKM.

This clonotype was found a few times. This chain joins TRBV19 and TRBJ1-5, with a tentative D call TRBD1 (5 bases). Germline V gives CDR1 LNHDA, CDR2 SQIVND (reference sequence). The V end lost 10 bases, the J end lost 1 base, and 11 bases lay between the germline ends. This CDR3 region has 13 residues. CDR3 protein: CATRGLSNQPQHF. The CDR3 region has the DNA TGTGCCACTCGGGGGTTAAGCAATCAGCCCCAGCATTTT.

This clonotype showed up many times. The J gene is TRBJ2-1, the V gene TRBV3-1; D ambiguous. The CDR3 totals 14 residues. Trimming pared 4 bases from V and 2 bases from J, leaving 9 bases between. CDR1 LGHDT and CDR2 YNNKEL come from the germline V gene (reference sequence). This chain's CDR3 is CASSPGYAYNEQFF. The CDR3 region has the DNA TGTGCCAGCAGCCCTGGCTATGCCTACAATGAGCAGTTCTTC.

This clonotype was picked up a small number of times. The V gene is TRBV12-3 or TRBV12-4, the J gene TRBJ1-1, with D possibly being TRBD1 (5 bases). Trimming took off 2 bases at V and 0 bases at J, with 10 bases between the two ends. The CDR3 sequence is 15 residues long. The CDR3 region is CASSLWGSLNTEAFF. The CDR3, as DNA: TGTGCCAGCAGTTTATGGGGGAGCCTGAACACTGAAGCTTTCTTT.

This chain joins TRBV20-1 and TRBJ2-3, with a possible D match to TRBD1 (5 bases). Germline lookup yields CDR1 DFQATT and CDR2 SNEGSKA (reference sequence). The CDR3 totals 14 residues. Between the trimmed V and J ends, which lost 4 bases and 0 bases, there was a span of 11 bases. The CDR3 spells CSAIGASSTDTQYF. CDR3 coding DNA: TGCAGTGCTATTGGGGCCTCTAGCACAGATACGCAGTATTTT.

This clonotype was found many times. The chain has TRBV12-3 or TRBV12-4 and TRBJ1-1, with a possible D match to TRBD1 (6 bases). This CDR3 contains 13 residues. Trimming removed 3 bases from V and 4 bases from J, with 9 bases in between. Written as DNA, the CDR3 is TGTGCCAGCAGTTTGAAGGGGGGCACTGAAGCTTTCTTT. Translating it yields CASSLKGGTEAFF.

The chain recombines TRBV29-1 with TRBJ2-5; unclear D gene. CDR3 size: 12 residues. Germline V gene data show CDR1 as SQVTM and CDR2 as ANQGSEA. Trimming removed 0 bases at V and 5 bases at J, with 7 bases between. Here the CDR3 reads CSVEDSVETQYF. CDR3 coding DNA: TGCAGCGTTGAAGATTCAGTCGAGACCCAGTACTTC.

This clonotype has more than one count but fewer than ten. A much larger clone lies one base from this, so it may be a read error. The chain recombines TRBV12-3 or TRBV12-4 with TRBJ2-1; no reliable D call. The CDR3 contains 12 residues. The CDR3 protein is CASSLSYNGQFF. The CDR3 DNA sequence: TGTGCCAGCAGTTTATCCTACAATGGGCAGTTCTTC.

The chain combines TRBV12-5 with TRBJ2-3; 7 nucleotides align to TRBD1. This CDR3 contains 16 residues. The germline V gene has CDR1 LGHNT and CDR2 FRNRAP. V lost 2 bases, J lost 3 bases, and 8 bases stayed unmatched. CDR3 coding DNA: TGTGCTAGTGGTTTGATAGGGCAGGGGGTGACAGATACGCAGTATTTT. Residues: CASGLIGQGVTDTQYF.

The sample holds many counts of this clonotype. The rearrangement joins TRBV7-2 to TRBJ2-4; 12 positions agree with TRBD2. The germline CDR1 and CDR2 sequences are SGHTA and FQGNSA. The trim removed 7 bases at V and 1 base at J, leaving 2 bases unmatched. The CDR3 contains 15 residues. The DNA of the CDR3 is TGTGCCAGCACGACTAGCGGGAGTGCCAAAAACATTCAGTACTTC. This encodes CASTTSGSAKNIQYF.

V is TRBV5-5 and J is TRBJ2-1; 7 bases line up with TRBD2. Trimming took 2 bases from V and 5 from J; bases not matched to a gene: 4. This CDR3 spans 14 amino acids. CDR1 and CDR2 from the germline V gene are SGHKS and YYEKEE (reference sequence). The CDR3 DNA sequence: TGTGCCAGCAGCTTCCTAGCGGCCCACAATGAGCAGTTCTTC. This gives the protein CASSFLAAHNEQFF.